Listed here are 30 T cell receptor beta chains from one sample, sequenced in a study of blood T cell repertoires in COVID-19. Data came from immunoSEQ multiplex PCR; TCRdb stores just in-frame clones and leaves some out. The sample shows roughly 200,000 clones, 85% to 90% of them seen only once. Source material: PBMCs or T cells enriched from blood (not recorded which). The receptors were gathered from a woman between 25 and 40 years old with acute COVID-19.

The J gene is TRBJ2-2, the V gene TRBV5-1, with TRBD2 matching 9 bases. There are 17 residues in the CDR3. Germline CDR1 is SGHRS and CDR2 is YFSETQ. The V gene end was trimmed by 1 base and the J gene end by 5 bases; junction bases not matched to a gene: 9. The DNA for the CDR3 is TGCGCCAGCAGCTTGATTAGCGGGGGCCCCCTTACCGGGGAGCTGTTTTTT. It is translated as CASSLISGGPLTGELFF.

The chain is built from TRBV4-1 and TRBJ2-3; TRBD2 is a possible D gene (7 bases). Looked up from germline, CDR1 is MGHRA and CDR2 is YSYEKL. The CDR3 extends over 15 amino acids. V lost 0 bases and J lost 4, with 11 bases in between. The CDR3 reads CASSQEGGGPDTQYF. For the CDR3, the DNA is TGCGCCAGCAGCCAAGAGGGGGGGGGCCCAGATACGCAGTATTTT.

The chain is built from TRBV5-4 and TRBJ2-7; maybe TRBD1 (6 bases). The CDR3 spans 14 residues. Germline V CDR1 and CDR2: SGHNT, YYREEE (reference sequence). V was clipped by 4 bases and J by 2 bases, with 13 bases between them. The CDR3 here is CASSRNRDAYEQYF. In nucleotides, the CDR3 is TGTGCCAGCAGCCGCAACAGGGATGCCTACGAGCAGTACTTC.

The rearrangement links TRBV2 to TRBJ2-7; 11 bases are shared with TRBD1. The CDR3 sequence is 16 residues long. Trimming took 3 bases from V and 3 from J; bases not matched to a gene: 7. Germline-derived CDR1 and CDR2 are SNHLY and FYNNEI. Here the CDR3 reads CASSEGHGTGGYEQYF. CDR3 bases: TGTGCCAGCAGTGAGGGTCACGGGACAGGGGGCTACGAGCAGTACTTC.

The chain is built from TRBV5-6 and TRBJ2-6, with TRBD1 matching 8 bases. The CDR3 sequence is 18 residues long. The V segment lost 5 bases and the J segment 3 bases; nucleotides outside the gene matches: 13. Germline-derived CDR1 and CDR2 are SGHDT and YYEEEE. CDR3 loop: CASRDKDRALSGANVLTF. CDR3 sequence (DNA): TGTGCCAGCAGAGATAAGGACAGGGCATTAAGTGGGGCCAACGTCCTGACTTTC.

The chain joins TRBV5-1 to TRBJ2-5; 9 bases are shared with TRBD2. The trim removed 2 bases at V and 2 bases at J, leaving 7 bases unmatched. Germline-derived CDR1 and CDR2 are SGHRS and YFSETQ. This CDR3 has 16 residues. As DNA, the CDR3 is TGCGCCAGCAGCTTCATAGCGGGGGAGGGGCAAGAGACCCAGTACTTC. Its translation: CASSFIAGEGQETQYF.

This chain connects TRBV4-1 to TRBJ2-3; 9 bases fit TRBD2. CDR1 is MGHRA and CDR2 is YSYEKL in the germline V gene. CDR3 size: 15 residues. V lost 5 bases to trimming and J lost 5 bases; unmatched junction nucleotides: 8. Here the CDR3 reads CASSLRTSAVDTQYF. The CDR3 DNA follows: TGCGCCAGCAGCTTACGGACTAGCGCAGTAGATACGCAGTATTTT.

V gene TRBV18 combines with J gene TRBJ1-1; D is possibly TRBD1 (6 bases). The CDR3 sequence is 16 residues long. Per the germline V gene, CDR1 is KGHSH and CDR2 is LQKENI. Trimming took 3 bases from V and 2 from J, leaving 16 bases between them. As DNA, the CDR3 is TGTGCCAGCTCACCTGTAGGGCAGGGGCTAAACACTGAAGCTTTCTTT. Protein: CASSPVGQGLNTEAFF.

V usage is TRBV19 and J usage is TRBJ1-2; D remains ambiguous. Looked up from germline, CDR1 is LNHDA and CDR2 is SQIVND (reference sequence). This CDR3 region has 12 residues. V gave up 1 base and J gave up 6 bases, with 6 bases separating them. CDR3 nucleotide sequence: TGTGCCAGTAGTATAGCGAGGGATGGCTACACCTTC. It yields the protein CASSIARDGYTF.

The genes are TRBV7-2 and TRBJ1-5; TRBD1 matches 9 bases. The CDR3 totals 15 residues. In germline, CDR1 is SGHTA, CDR2 FQGNSA. V lost 1 base, J lost 5 bases, and 3 bases stayed unmatched. CDR3 sequence reads: CASSLVWTGDQPQHF. CDR3 bases: TGTGCCAGCAGCTTAGTTTGGACAGGGGATCAGCCCCAGCATTTT.

The V call is TRBV7-9, the J call TRBJ2-7; TRBD1 agrees at 9 bases. V was pared by 3 bases and J by 2 bases, with 2 bases of the junction left unmatched. Germline V gene lookup returns CDR1 SEHNR and CDR2 FQNEAQ (reference sequence). The CDR3 is 14 amino acids. The chain's CDR3 is CASSLRTGAYEQYF. The CDR3 DNA reads TGTGCCAGCAGCTTGAGGACAGGGGCCTACGAGCAGTACTTC.

The V and J genes are TRBV5-1 and TRBJ1-1; D gene ambiguous. V was clipped by 0 bases and J by 6 bases, with 12 bases between them. The germline V gene has CDR1 SGHRS and CDR2 YFSETQ. The CDR3 has 14 amino acids. The CDR3 nucleotides read TGCGCCAGCAGCTTGGAACCCCAGGCCCCTGAAGCTTTCTTT. It is translated as CASSLEPQAPEAFF.

The V and J genes are TRBV12-2 and TRBJ1-1. TRBV12-2 is recorded as a pseudogene. This CDR3 has 18 residues. DNA of the CDR3: TGTGCAAGTCGCTTAGAAACCCCGAGGCAGCACCGGAACACTGAAGCTTTCTTT. Translated, it gives CASRLETPRQHRNTEAFF.

The chain links TRBV5-6 to TRBJ1-6; D is unresolved. This CDR3 is built from 13 residues. The ends were cut back, 0 bases at V and 7 bases at J, with 5 bases in the middle. Germline V gene lookup returns CDR1 SGHDT and CDR2 YYEEEE. Here the CDR3 reads CASSLGRNSPLHF. CDR3 DNA sequence: TGTGCCAGCAGCTTGGGCAGGAATTCACCCCTCCACTTT.

This clone has just one count. The chain employs TRBV7-9 and TRBJ2-7, with TRBD1 matching 7 bases. The CDR3 has 14 amino acids. V gave up 6 bases and J gave up 3 bases; unmatched junction bases: 8. The germline V gene has CDR1 SEHNR and CDR2 FQNEAQ (reference sequence). The CDR3 DNA sequence: TGTGCCAGCAGTAACCAACGACAGGGCTACGAGCAGTACTTC. Translation gives CASSNQRQGYEQYF.

CDR3 in amino acids: CASSRGHENTEAFF. DNA of the CDR3: TGTGCCAGCAGCCGGGGACACGAGAACACTGAAGCTTTCTTT. J is TRBJ1-1 and V is TRBV7-2; possibly TRBD1 for D (6 bases). V lost 5 bases and J lost 1, with 11 bases in between. The CDR3 covers 14 residues. Germline V gene lookup returns CDR1 SGHTA and CDR2 FQGNSA.

Concerning this clone itself: The sample has other DNA sequences that encode this CDR3 too. J is TRBJ2-3 and V is TRBV20-1; D perhaps matches TRBD2 (6 bases). The CDR3 length is 11 residues. CDR1 is DFQATT and CDR2 is SNEGSKA in the germline V gene (reference sequence). V was cut by 3 bases and J by 6 bases, with 7 bases left in between. CDR3 in amino acids: CSASGGDTQYF. The DNA of the CDR3 is TGCAGTGCTAGCGGGGGTGATACGCAGTATTTT.

The rearrangement links TRBV19 to TRBJ2-5, with D perhaps matching TRBD1 (5 bases). Germline V CDR1 and CDR2: LNHDA, SQIVND (reference sequence). Trimming pared 7 bases from V and 1 base from J, leaving 16 bases between. The CDR3 is 15 amino acids. CDR3 nucleotides: TGTGCCAGTAAGAATTCGGTGGGGCCCCAAGAGACCCAGTACTTC. It yields the protein CASKNSVGPQETQYF.

This clone showed up just once. The V and J genes are TRBV7-9 and TRBJ2-7; 10 nucleotides match TRBD1. Germline lookup yields CDR1 SEHNR and CDR2 FQNEAQ (reference sequence). The CDR3 is 14 amino acids. The junction had 6 bases not matched to a gene; V was cut back by 4 bases and J by 6 bases. The chain's CDR3 is CASSSRTGGVEQYF. CDR3 bases: TGTGCCAGCAGCTCCAGGACAGGGGGAGTCGAGCAGTACTTC. Based on the CDR3 plus reference TRBV7-9 and TRBJ2-7, the full variable domain is DTGVSQNPRHKITKRGQNVTFRCDPISEHNRLYWYRQTLGQGPEFLTYFQNEAQLEKSRLLSDRFSAERPKGSFSTLEIQRTEQGDSAMYLCASSSRTGGVEQYFGPGTRLTVT.

The chain employs TRBV30 and TRBJ2-7, with a weak D call TRBD1 (5 bases). The CDR3 contains 14 residues. Trimming removed 0 bases from V and 0 bases from J, with 9 bases in between. Germline CDR1 and CDR2: GTSNPN and SVGIG (reference sequence). CDR3 sequence reads: CAWSVLQGSYEQYF. The CDR3 DNA sequence: TGTGCCTGGAGTGTACTGCAGGGCTCCTACGAGCAGTACTTC.

The chain carries TRBV30 and TRBJ2-3, with D hard to call. V was clipped by 1 base and J by 2 bases, with 7 bases between them. The CDR3 loop spans 13 amino acids. The germline CDR1 and CDR2 sequences are GTSNPN and SVGIG (reference sequence). For the CDR3, the DNA is TGTGCCTGGAGTGGTGTAGCCACAGATACGCAGTATTTT. Translation gives CAWSGVATDTQYF.

The CDR3 coding sequence is TGTGCCAGCAGTTACTGGGGACAACAAGAGACCCAGTACTTC. Its protein is CASSYWGQQETQYF. V and J are TRBV6-5 and TRBJ2-5; the D gene is possibly TRBD1 (6 bases). Germline V gene data show CDR1 as MNHEY and CDR2 as SVGAGI. The CDR3 spans 14 residues. V lost 1 base and J lost 2, with 8 bases in between.

This clone occurred once. CDR3 nucleotide sequence: TGTGCCAGCAGCCAAGTCAGGGCCTACGAGCAGTACTTC. This codes for CASSQVRAYEQYF. V is TRBV3-1 (or the pseudogene TRBV3-2) and J is TRBJ2-7, with D perhaps matching TRBD1 (5 bases). The CDR3 contains 13 residues. CDR1 is LGHDT, CDR2 YNNKEL, per germline (reference sequence). V dropped 1 base and J dropped 2 bases, with 6 bases sitting between them.

The rearrangement links TRBV12-5 to TRBJ1-1; D remains unclear. Trimming removed 4 bases from V and 1 base from J, with 7 bases in between. The CDR3 has 13 residues. In germline, CDR1 is LGHNT, CDR2 FRNRAP. CDR3 amino acids: CASGYQANTEAFF. Written as DNA, the CDR3 is TGTGCTAGTGGTTACCAGGCGAACACTGAAGCTTTCTTT.

The chain recombines TRBV2 with TRBJ1-2, with TRBD1 matching 11 bases. The CDR3 has 13 amino acids. Unmatched junction bases numbered 4, after V lost 7 bases and J lost 6 bases. CDR1 is SNHLY and CDR2 is FYNNEI in the germline V gene. DNA for the CDR3: TGTGCCAGCAAGGGGGACAGGGGGGATGGCTACACCTTC. The encoded protein is CASKGDRGDGYTF. The whole variable domain, filled in from reference TRBV2 and TRBJ1-2, reads EPEVTQTPSHQVTQMGQEVILRCVPISNHLYFYWYRQILGQKVEFLVSFYNNEISEKSEIFDDQFSVERPDGSNFTLKIRSTKLEDSAMYFCASKGDRGDGYTFGSGTRLTVV.

In this sample, this clone turned up once. The chain has TRBV4-1 and TRBJ2-2, with D perhaps TRBD1 (6 bases). V dropped 1 base and J dropped 3 bases, with 9 bases sitting between them. Germline values: CDR1 MGHRA, CDR2 YSYEKL. The CDR3 extends over 15 amino acids. In DNA, the CDR3 is TGCGCCAGCAGCCAAGGACACAGGGACACCGGGGAGCTGTTTTTT. Translated, it gives CASSQGHRDTGELFF.

The chain employs TRBV28 and TRBJ1-6; 9 bases are a match to TRBD1. V lost 6 bases to trimming and J lost 9 bases; unmatched junction nucleotides: 9. CDR1 is MDHEN and CDR2 is SYDVKM in the germline V gene. The CDR3 totals 15 residues. CDR3 region: CASRPGDRAASPLHF. The CDR3 coding sequence is TGTGCCAGCAGACCGGGGGACAGGGCTGCTTCACCCCTCCACTTT. Drawing the rest from reference TRBV28 and TRBJ1-6, the complete variable domain is DVKVTQSSRYLVKRTGEKVFLECVQDMDHENMFWYRQDPGLGLRLIYFSYDVKMKEKGDIPEGYSVSREKKERFSLILESASTNQTSMYLCASRPGDRAASPLHFGNGTRLTVT.

This chain joins TRBV6-5 and TRBJ2-3; weak D call: TRBD1 (5 bases). CDR1 and CDR2 (germline): MNHEY, SVGAGI. The CDR3 length is 15 residues. Trimming shortened V by 0 bases and J by 4 bases, and 11 bases separated the two germline ends. The CDR3 DNA reads as TGTGCCAGCAGTTACTCGGTAGGGGTGTCAGATACGCAGTATTTT. Its protein product is CASSYSVGVSDTQYF.

The chain links TRBV25-1 to TRBJ1-4; 8 bases fit TRBD1. Trimming took 1 base from V and 6 from J; bases not matched to a gene: 10. Germline V gene lookup returns CDR1 MGHDK and CDR2 SYGVNS. This CDR3 spans 17 amino acids. The CDR3 is CASSESPGGRGYEKLFF. The CDR3 DNA sequence: TGTGCCAGCAGTGAATCACCAGGGGGCAGGGGGTATGAAAAACTGTTTTTT.

The chain employs TRBV4-2 and TRBJ2-3, with D maybe TRBD2 (6 bases). In germline, CDR1 is LGHNA, CDR2 YNFKEQ. Trimming pared 4 bases from V and 2 bases from J, leaving 10 bases between. The CDR3 has 14 residues. CDR3 amino acids: CASSLGGSTDTQYF. CDR3 bases: TGTGCCAGCAGCCTGGGGGGTTCCACAGATACGCAGTATTTT.